The 26 T cell receptor beta chains below were found in one sample sequenced in a study of T cells in Graves' hyperthyroidism and ophthalmopathy. Researchers took RNA transcripts and amplified the TCR beta CDR3 regions from them. A set of HTBI primers served as the primers for a first-round RT-PCR of the TCR CDR3. One entry per CDR3 protein results from TCRdb running MiXCR on the multiplex PCR reads. The sample holds 300,000 to 450,000 distinct CDR3 sequences, around 13% seen once. The source material was blood. The receptors come from a woman in her thirties with Graves' ophthalmopathy.

This clonotype showed up many times. The chain links TRBV28 to TRBJ1-6; no reliable D call. The V end was cut by 5 bases, the J end by 0 bases, with 14 bases between. This CDR3 spans 17 amino acids. Germline CDR1 MDHEN, CDR2 SYDVKM. CDR3 residues: CASSPRSIGSYNSPLHF. Written as DNA, the CDR3 is TGTGCCAGCAGTCCCCGATCAATCGGCTCCTATAATTCACCCCTCCACTTT.

This clonotype was recorded many times. This chain connects TRBV12-3 or TRBV12-4 to TRBJ1-6; D is unresolved. This CDR3 region has 14 residues. Trimming took 3 bases from V and 10 from J, leaving 13 bases between them. The CDR3 sequence is CASSFGGGNSPLHF. CDR3 nucleotides: TGTGCCAGCAGTTTCGGAGGAGGCAACTCACCCCTCCACTTT.

This clonotype was observed a few times. One end of the junction does not line up with germline, which may come from a read error. This chain joins TRBV7-3 and TRBJ1-1; D unclear. The germline V gene has CDR1 SGHTA and CDR2 FQGTGA. The CDR3 spans 14 residues. CDR3 nucleotides: TGTGCCAGCAGCATAACCCCCTTGGTCACTGAAGCTTTCTTT. Amino acid sequence: CASSITPLVTEAFF.

This clonotype was counted ten times or more. This chain uses TRBV2 with TRBJ2-3; 9 bases are shared with TRBD1. The CDR3 is 16 amino acids. V trimming: 4 bases; J trimming: 4 bases; junction bases outside the gene matches: 9. Germline lookup yields CDR1 SNHLY and CDR2 FYNNEI. Written as DNA, the CDR3 is TGTGCCAGCAGTGCGGGACAGGGCTGGCTGGCAGATACGCAGTATTTT. This translates into CASSAGQGWLADTQYF.

This clonotype showed up many times. The V call is TRBV7-2, the J call TRBJ2-3; 12 bases fit TRBD2. The germline gives CDR1 SGHTA, CDR2 FQGNSA. With V trimmed by 1 base and J by 0 bases, 5 bases remained unmatched. The CDR3 totals 18 residues. Here the CDR3 reads CASSLVRTSGVSTDTQYF. CDR3 nucleotide sequence: TGTGCCAGCAGCTTAGTACGGACTAGCGGGGTTAGCACAGATACGCAGTATTTT. Full variable domain (outside the CDR3, taken from reference TRBV7-2 and TRBJ2-3): GAGVSQSPSNKVTEKGKDVELRCDPISGHTALYWYRQSLGQGLEFLIYFQGNSAPDKSGLPSDRFSAERTGGSVSTLTIQRTQQEDSAVYLCASSLVRTSGVSTDTQYFGPGTRLTVL.

This clonotype occurred many times. This sequence joins TRBV20-1 and TRBJ2-7, with 8 bases identical to TRBD1. The V gene end was trimmed by 1 base and the J gene end by 4 bases; junction bases not matched to a gene: 9. The CDR3 loop spans 15 amino acids. Per germline, CDR1 DFQATT and CDR2 SNEGSKA (reference sequence). CDR3 region: CSARASDRVTYEQYF. CDR3 sequence (DNA): TGCAGTGCTAGAGCTTCGGACAGGGTGACGTACGAGCAGTACTTC.

In its sample, this clonotype was seen many times. CDR3 bases: TGCAGTGCTAGAGATTGGACAGGCAATCAGCCCCAGCATTTT. Residues: CSARDWTGNQPQHF. The rearrangement links TRBV20-1 to TRBJ1-5; D perhaps matches TRBD1 (6 bases). CDR1 is DFQATT, CDR2 SNEGSKA, per germline (reference sequence). The CDR3 length is 14 residues. The V and J ends lost 0 bases and 2 bases respectively, with 8 bases between them.

Concerning this clonotype: The missing conserved phenylalanine or tryptophan at the end of this CDR3 makes a read error likely. This chain uses TRBV6-1 with TRBJ2-7, with 8 bases lining up with TRBD1. The CDR3 contains 15 residues. Germline V lookup: CDR1 MNHNS, CDR2 SASEGT. Germline trimming cut 3 bases from V and 5 bases from J; bases unmatched to any gene: 9. The CDR3 reads CASSDPTGVRNEQYL. For the CDR3, the DNA is TGTGCCAGCAGTGACCCGACAGGGGTACGCAACGAGCAGTACCTC.

This clonotype came up a few times. In DNA form, the CDR3 reads TGTGCCAGCAGCTTAGTAACAGGTGCCTTGAACACTGAAGCTTTCTTT. Its protein is CASSLVTGALNTEAFF. This chain uses TRBV7-2 with TRBJ1-1, with a tentative D call TRBD1 (5 bases). The CDR3 covers 16 residues. Per the germline V gene, CDR1 is SGHTA and CDR2 is FQGNSA. V was shortened by 1 base and J by 0 bases, with 12 bases between the two germline ends.

This clonotype was observed at least ten times. The genes are TRBV6-1 and TRBJ1-1; possibly TRBD1 for D (5 bases). Germline V gives CDR1 MNHNS, CDR2 SASEGT. V was cut by 5 bases and J by 4 bases, with 20 bases left in between. The CDR3 has 16 amino acids. CDR3 amino acids: CASSYLPGSTSTEAFF. The CDR3, as DNA: TGTGCCAGCAGTTACCTTCCAGGGTCCACGAGCACTGAAGCTTTCTTT.

This clonotype was counted at least ten times. V and J are TRBV11-2 and TRBJ2-7, with unresolved D. Per germline, CDR1 SGHAT and CDR2 FQNNGV. V lost 0 bases, J lost 4 bases, and 13 bases lay in between. This CDR3 is 15 amino acids long. The CDR3 DNA reads TGTGCCAGCAGCTTAGAGGGTCTTCGAGCATACGAGCAGTACTTC. Translating it yields CASSLEGLRAYEQYF.

This clonotype was counted at least ten times. The rearrangement joins TRBV7-2 to TRBJ1-2; D unclear. V was trimmed by 2 bases and J by 0 bases, leaving 10 bases between them. The CDR3 spans 15 residues. Germline CDR1 is SGHTA and CDR2 is FQGNSA. The CDR3 protein is CASSLRPATNYGYTF. DNA of the CDR3: TGTGCCAGCAGCTTACGCCCAGCCACTAACTATGGCTACACCTTC. The full variable domain, rest sourced from reference TRBV7-2 and TRBJ1-2, is GAGVSQSPSNKVTEKGKDVELRCDPISGHTALYWYRQSLGQGLEFLIYFQGNSAPDKSGLPSDRFSAERTGGSVSTLTIQRTQQEDSAVYLCASSLRPATNYGYTFGSGTRLTVV.

This clonotype was counted many times. V and J are TRBV4-1 and TRBJ1-2, with a possible D match to TRBD1 (5 bases). Germline V gene lookup returns CDR1 MGHRA and CDR2 YSYEKL. The CDR3 consists of 18 residues. Trimming cost V 0 bases and J 4 bases, with 21 bases left between them. CDR3 amino acids: CASSQDLRTVHGAYGYTF. CDR3 sequence (DNA): TGCGCCAGCAGCCAAGATCTTCGGACTGTACATGGGGCCTATGGCTACACCTTC.

This clonotype was recorded many times. The chain links TRBV20-1 to TRBJ2-7, with TRBD2 as a possible D gene (5 bases). V lost 3 bases, J lost 0 bases, and 9 bases lay in between. CDR3 length: 13 residues. Germline CDR1 is DFQATT and CDR2 is SNEGSKA (reference sequence). In DNA, the CDR3 is TGCAGTGCTAGGAAGCGGACCTCCTACGAGCAGTACTTC. Translated, it gives CSARKRTSYEQYF.

This clonotype appeared many times. The chain uses TRBV9 and TRBJ2-3, with D perhaps being TRBD1 or TRBD2 (5 bases each). Germline values: CDR1 SGDLS, CDR2 YYNGEE. This CDR3 region has 14 residues. The germline V and J ends were trimmed by 2 bases and 5 bases, with 12 bases remaining between them. CDR3: CASSVSSGGDTQYF. The DNA of the CDR3 is TGTGCCAGCAGCGTTTCCTCTGGGGGAGATACGCAGTATTTT.

This clonotype was counted many times. This rearrangement joins TRBV20-1 to TRBJ2-7, with TRBD1 as a possible D gene (5 bases). This CDR3 spans 14 amino acids. V was cut by 2 bases and J by 3 bases, with 14 bases left in between. Germline values: CDR1 DFQATT, CDR2 SNEGSKA (reference sequence). DNA of the CDR3: TGCAGTGCTAGATTAGGGGTCCTAAACTACGAGCAGTACTTC. Protein product: CSARLGVLNYEQYF.

Many counts were recorded for this clonotype. V and J are TRBV24-1 and TRBJ2-1, with 11 nucleotides matching TRBD1. The CDR3 runs to 16 residues. J lost 7 bases, V lost 4 bases, and 8 bases had no gene match. Per germline, CDR1 KGHDR and CDR2 SFDVKD. For the CDR3, the DNA is TGTGCCACCAGTGACCCGGACAGGGGGCAGGGGAATGAGCAGTTCTTC. This translates into CATSDPDRGQGNEQFF.

Details on this clonotype: A much larger clone is a single base away; this may be a read error. The chain is built from TRBV7-3 and TRBJ1-2, with D uncertain. This CDR3 has 11 amino acids. Trimming took off 3 bases at V and 4 bases at J, with 3 bases between the two ends. In germline, CDR1 is SGHTA, CDR2 FQGTGA. This CDR3 reads CASSFLYGYTF. CDR3 coding DNA: TGTGCCAGCAGCTTCCTCTATGGCTACACCTTC. Drawing the rest from reference TRBV7-3 and TRBJ1-2, the complete variable domain is GAGVSQTPSNKVTEKGKYVELRCDPISGHTALYWYRQSLGQGPEFLIYFQGTGAADDSGLPNDRFFAVRPEGSVSTLKIQRTERGDSAVYLCASSFLYGYTFGSGTRLTVV.

This clonotype occurred a few times. A read error is possible here, since a much larger clone lies one base away. DNA of the CDR3: TGCAGTGCTGGAAGGGGGCAAGAAAACATTCAGTACTTC. It specifies CSAGRGQENIQYF. V and J are TRBV20-1 and TRBJ2-4, with 7 bases aligning to TRBD1. CDR1 and CDR2 (germline): DFQATT, SNEGSKA (reference sequence). V lost 5 bases and J lost 5; bases outside the gene matches: 6. The CDR3 consists of 13 residues.

This clonotype was seen at least ten times. V is TRBV18 and J is TRBJ2-7; the D gene is possibly TRBD2 (6 bases). The CDR3 is 13 amino acids. The germline CDR1 and CDR2 sequences are KGHSH and LQKENI. The germline V and J ends were trimmed by 2 bases and 2 bases, with 7 bases remaining between them. CDR3 residues: CASSPWGAYEQYF. In DNA, the CDR3 is TGTGCCAGCTCACCATGGGGGGCCTACGAGCAGTACTTC. Full variable domain (remainder filled in from reference TRBV18 and TRBJ2-7): NAGVMQNPRHLVRRRGQEARLRCSPMKGHSHVYWYRQLPEEGLKFMVYLQKENIIDESGMPKERFSAEFPKEGPSILRIQQVVRGDSAAYFCASSPWGAYEQYFGPGTRLTVT.

The CDR3 here is CSAGGQGRSNQPQHF. The DNA for the CDR3 is TGCAGTGCTGGGGGACAGGGTAGGAGCAATCAGCCCCAGCATTTT. V and J are TRBV20-1 and TRBJ1-5; TRBD1 aligns across 9 bases. V trimming: 5 bases; J trimming: 1 base; junction bases outside the gene matches: 6. The CDR3 has 15 residues. Germline V CDR1 and CDR2: DFQATT, SNEGSKA (reference sequence).

This clonotype was found many times. This chain connects TRBV20-1 to TRBJ2-2; a possible D gene is TRBD2 (7 bases). CDR3 length: 13 residues. From germline, CDR1 is DFQATT and CDR2 SNEGSKA (reference sequence). V lost 6 bases and J lost 5, with 13 bases in between. The CDR3 DNA follows: TGCAGTGCCGAGGGGGGGGTGACCGGGGAGCTGTTTTTT. Protein: CSAEGGVTGELFF.

This clonotype was observed at least ten times. Written as DNA, the CDR3 is TGCAGTGCTAGATCGCTAGGCTCCTACAATGAGCAGTTCTTC. Translation: CSARSLGSYNEQFF. This chain connects TRBV20-1 to TRBJ2-1; no reliable D call. The germline CDR1 and CDR2 sequences are DFQATT and SNEGSKA (reference sequence). The CDR3 runs to 14 residues. Trimming shortened V by 2 bases and J by 0 bases, and 8 bases separated the two germline ends.

The V and J genes are TRBV6-1 and TRBJ1-6; D remains unclear. From germline, CDR1 is MNHNS and CDR2 SASEGT. The CDR3 loop spans 14 amino acids. Trimming pared 0 bases from V and 9 bases from J, leaving 9 bases between. The CDR3 sequence is CASSEAPWISPLHF. The CDR3 DNA reads TGTGCCAGCAGTGAAGCGCCGTGGATTTCACCCCTCCACTTT.

At least ten counts were recorded for this clonotype. The V call is TRBV5-5, the J call TRBJ1-6; a possible D gene is TRBD1 (5 bases). Germline V lookup: CDR1 SGHKS, CDR2 YYEKEE (reference sequence). This CDR3 has 14 residues. With 0 bases removed from V and 5 bases from J, the gap between germline ends came to 6 bases. CDR3 DNA: TGTGCCAGCAGCTTGGTGACAGATAATTCACCCCTCCACTTT. Translation: CASSLVTDNSPLHF.

Details on this clonotype: This may stem from a read error, because a much larger clone lies one nucleotide away. Likely a read error: the CDR3 ends without its conserved phenylalanine or tryptophan. This chain links TRBV7-9 with TRBJ2-7; 8 nucleotides line up with TRBD1. This CDR3 comprises 13 residues. Germline loops: CDR1 SEHNR, CDR2 FQNEAQ (reference sequence). Trimming at V came to 4 bases and at J to 7 bases, leaving 6 bases not matched to a gene. The CDR3 coding sequence is TGTGCCAGCAGCTCGTACACAGGGGGGGAGCAGTACTCC. Translation gives CASSSYTGGEQYS.